This T cell receptor beta chain came from a study of blood T cell repertoires in COVID-19. The method was immunoSEQ multiplex PCR; TCRdb's version includes in-frame clones alone and lacks a portion of them. This repertoire shows some 200,000 clones, around 87% found once; its top ten account for around 7%. V was clipped by 0 bases and J by 7 bases; unmatched bases: 3. CDR1 is SGHNT, CDR2 YYREEE, per germline (reference sequence). This CDR3 has 15 amino acids. Sequenced material: PBMCs or T cells enriched from blood (not recorded which). The V call is TRBV5-4, the J call TRBJ1-6, with 8 bases fitting TRBD1. The sequence was collected from a man aged 30 to 39 in a cohort exposed to, infected with or recovered from COVID-19 (not recorded which). CDR3 region: CASSLEDRENSPLHF. CDR3 nucleotide sequence: TGTGCCAGCAGCTTGGAGGACAGGGAGAATTCACCCCTCCACTTT.